This T cell receptor (beta chain) came from a study of human T cells and chemical hapten exposure. The time point: patch test 2, 6 weeks after DPC sensitization. Stated treatment: therapeutic diphenylcyclopropenone sensitization with weekly scalp DPC. The CDR3 loop spans 10 amino acids. CDR1 and CDR2 from the germline V gene are SGHNT and YENEEA. Trimming removed 8 bases from V and 11 bases from J, with 10 bases in between. The library tagged each cDNA molecule with unique molecular identifiers. A single record per CDR3 protein comes from TCRdb applying MiXCR to the RACE reads. The sample gives roughly 84,000 distinct CDR3 sequences, over 9.5% of which show up once; 5% is in the top ten. In the case of this clonotype: A read error may explain this, as a much larger clone is one base away.

The receptor was derived from a woman aged 50 to 60 with alopecia areata. Some clones in this sample may be carry-over from other donors' samples. The material was whole blood, obtained in connection with sensitization to the hapten diphenylcyclopropenone (DPC). This chain joins TRBV11-3 and TRBJ2-4; D not resolved. DNA of the CDR3: TGTGCCAGCTGCCCAAGATTTCAGTACTTC. Translated: CASCPRFQYF.